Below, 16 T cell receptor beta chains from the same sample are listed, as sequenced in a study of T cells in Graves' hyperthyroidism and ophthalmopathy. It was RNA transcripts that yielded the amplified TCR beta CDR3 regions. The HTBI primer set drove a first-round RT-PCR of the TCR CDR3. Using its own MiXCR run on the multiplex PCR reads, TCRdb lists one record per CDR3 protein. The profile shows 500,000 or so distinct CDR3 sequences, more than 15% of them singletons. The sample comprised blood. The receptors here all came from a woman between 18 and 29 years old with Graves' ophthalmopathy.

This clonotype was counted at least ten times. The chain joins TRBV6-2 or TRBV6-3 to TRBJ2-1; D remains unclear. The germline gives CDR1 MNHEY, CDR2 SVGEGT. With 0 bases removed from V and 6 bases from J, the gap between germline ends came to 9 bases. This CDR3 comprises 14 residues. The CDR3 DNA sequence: TGTGCCAGCAGTTACTCCCTGACCATCAATGAGCAGTTCTTC. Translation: CASSYSLTINEQFF.

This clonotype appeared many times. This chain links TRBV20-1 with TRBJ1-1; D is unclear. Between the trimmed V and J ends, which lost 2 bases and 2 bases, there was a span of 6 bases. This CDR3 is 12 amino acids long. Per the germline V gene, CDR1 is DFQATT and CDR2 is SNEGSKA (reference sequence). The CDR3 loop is CSARTFNTEAFF. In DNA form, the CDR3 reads TGCAGTGCTAGAACATTTAACACTGAAGCTTTCTTT.

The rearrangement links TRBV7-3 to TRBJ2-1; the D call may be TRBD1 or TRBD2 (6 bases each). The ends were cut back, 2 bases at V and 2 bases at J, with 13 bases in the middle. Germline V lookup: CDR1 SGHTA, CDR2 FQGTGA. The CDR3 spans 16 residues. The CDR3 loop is CASSLSPGATYNEQFF. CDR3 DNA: TGTGCCAGCAGCTTATCCCCGGGGGCAACCTACAATGAGCAGTTCTTC.

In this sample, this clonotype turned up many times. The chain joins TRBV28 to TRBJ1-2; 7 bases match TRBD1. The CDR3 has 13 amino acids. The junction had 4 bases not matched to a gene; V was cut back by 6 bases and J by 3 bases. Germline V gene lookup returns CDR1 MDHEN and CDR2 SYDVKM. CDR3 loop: CASRGGTDYGYTF. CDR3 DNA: TGTGCCAGCAGGGGGGGGACAGACTATGGCTACACCTTC.

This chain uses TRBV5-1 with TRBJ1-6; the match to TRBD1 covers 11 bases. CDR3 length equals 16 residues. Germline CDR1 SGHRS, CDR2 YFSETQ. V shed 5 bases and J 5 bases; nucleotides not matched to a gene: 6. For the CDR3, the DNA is TGCGCCAGCAGTCTGGGGGACAGGGGGAATAATTCACCCCTCCACTTT. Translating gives CASSLGDRGNNSPLHF.

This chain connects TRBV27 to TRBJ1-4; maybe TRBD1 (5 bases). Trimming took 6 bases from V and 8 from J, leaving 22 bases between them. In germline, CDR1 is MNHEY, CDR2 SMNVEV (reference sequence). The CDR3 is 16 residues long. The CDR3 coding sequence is TGTGCCAGCAGGGATACGGGTGGGGCCTTGCGAGAAAAACTGTTTTTT. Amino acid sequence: CASRDTGGALREKLFF.

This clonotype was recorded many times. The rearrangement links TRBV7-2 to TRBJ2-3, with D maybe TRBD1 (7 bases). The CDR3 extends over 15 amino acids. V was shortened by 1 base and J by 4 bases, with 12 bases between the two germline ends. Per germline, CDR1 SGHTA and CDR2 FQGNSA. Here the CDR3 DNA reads TGTGCCAGCAGCTTAGGAGACAGGGACTCAGATACGCAGTATTTT. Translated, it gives CASSLGDRDSDTQYF.

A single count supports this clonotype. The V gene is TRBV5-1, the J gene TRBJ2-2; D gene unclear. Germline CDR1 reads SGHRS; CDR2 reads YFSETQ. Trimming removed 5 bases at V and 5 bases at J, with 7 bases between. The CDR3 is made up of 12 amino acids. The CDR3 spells CASRMDTGELFF. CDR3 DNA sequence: TGCGCCAGCAGAATGGATACCGGGGAGCTGTTTTTT.

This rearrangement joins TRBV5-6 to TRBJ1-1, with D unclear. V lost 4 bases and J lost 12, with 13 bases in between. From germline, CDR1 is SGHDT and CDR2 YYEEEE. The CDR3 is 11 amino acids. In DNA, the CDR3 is TGTGCCAGCAGCCGGGGTCCCGAGTCTTTCTTT. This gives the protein CASSRGPESFF.

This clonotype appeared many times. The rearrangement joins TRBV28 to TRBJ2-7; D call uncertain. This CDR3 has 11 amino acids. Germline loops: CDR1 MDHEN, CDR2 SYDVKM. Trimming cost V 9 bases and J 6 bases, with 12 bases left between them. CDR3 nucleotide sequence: TGTGCCAGTTCCGCGATCGGCGAGCAGTACTTC. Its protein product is CASSAIGEQYF.

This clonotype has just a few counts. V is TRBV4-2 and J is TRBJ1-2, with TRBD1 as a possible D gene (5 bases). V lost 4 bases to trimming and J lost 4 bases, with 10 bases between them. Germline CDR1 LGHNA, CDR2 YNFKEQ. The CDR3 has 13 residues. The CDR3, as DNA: TGTGCCAGCAGCCGGGGGGACGGCTATGGCTACACCTTC. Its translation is CASSRGDGYGYTF.

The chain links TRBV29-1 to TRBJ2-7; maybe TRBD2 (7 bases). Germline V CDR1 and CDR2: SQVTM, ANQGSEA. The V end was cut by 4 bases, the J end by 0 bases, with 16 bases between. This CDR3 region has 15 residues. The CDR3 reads CSVAGGATNSYEQYF. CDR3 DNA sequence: TGCAGCGTTGCGGGGGGCGCCACTAACTCCTACGAGCAGTACTTC.

The CDR3 loop is CASSLLTSNYGYTF. The CDR3, as DNA: TGTGCCAGCAGTTTATTGACATCTAACTATGGCTACACCTTC. The gene calls are TRBV27 and TRBJ1-2; no clear D gene. The CDR3 runs 14 residues. The V and J ends lost 1 base and 0 bases respectively, with 6 bases between them. Germline CDR1 and CDR2: MNHEY and SMNVEV (reference sequence).

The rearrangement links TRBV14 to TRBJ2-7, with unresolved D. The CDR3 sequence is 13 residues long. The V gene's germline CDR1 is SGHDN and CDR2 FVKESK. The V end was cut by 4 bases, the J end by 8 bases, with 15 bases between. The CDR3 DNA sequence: TGTGCCAGCAGCCGCCGACTCGTTGAGAAGCAGTACTTC. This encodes CASSRRLVEKQYF.

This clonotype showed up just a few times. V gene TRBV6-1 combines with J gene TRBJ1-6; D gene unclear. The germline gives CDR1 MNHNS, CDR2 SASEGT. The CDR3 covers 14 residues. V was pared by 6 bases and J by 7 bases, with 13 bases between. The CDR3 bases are TGTGCCAGCAGCGGGGAGGGCAGGAATTCACCCCTCCACTTT. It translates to CASSGEGRNSPLHF.

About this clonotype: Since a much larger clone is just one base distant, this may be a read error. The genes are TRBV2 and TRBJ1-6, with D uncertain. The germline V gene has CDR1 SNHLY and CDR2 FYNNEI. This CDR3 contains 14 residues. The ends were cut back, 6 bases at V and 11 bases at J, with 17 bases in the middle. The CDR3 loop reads CASRRAAEDTPLHF. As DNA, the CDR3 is TGTGCCAGCAGGCGGGCCGCGGAGGATACACCCCTCCACTTT.